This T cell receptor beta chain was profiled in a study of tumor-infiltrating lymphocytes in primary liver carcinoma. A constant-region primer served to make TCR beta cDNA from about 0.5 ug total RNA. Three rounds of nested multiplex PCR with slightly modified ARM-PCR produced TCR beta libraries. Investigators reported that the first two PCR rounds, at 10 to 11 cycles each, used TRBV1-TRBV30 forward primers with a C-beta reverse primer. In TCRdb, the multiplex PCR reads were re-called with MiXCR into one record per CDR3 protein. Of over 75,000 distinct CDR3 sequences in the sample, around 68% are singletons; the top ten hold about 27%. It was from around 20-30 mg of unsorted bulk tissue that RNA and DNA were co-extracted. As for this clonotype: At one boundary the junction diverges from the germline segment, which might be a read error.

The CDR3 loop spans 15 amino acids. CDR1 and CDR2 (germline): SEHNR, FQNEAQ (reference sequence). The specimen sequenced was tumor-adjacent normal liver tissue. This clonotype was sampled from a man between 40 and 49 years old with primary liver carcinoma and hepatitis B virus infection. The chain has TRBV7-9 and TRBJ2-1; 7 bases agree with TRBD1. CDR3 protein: CASSTRQGPYNEQFF. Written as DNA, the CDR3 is TGTGCCAGCAGCACCCGACAGGGACCCTACAATGAACAGTTCTTC. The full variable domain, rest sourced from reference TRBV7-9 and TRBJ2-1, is DTGVSQNPRHKITKRGQNVTFRCDPISEHNRLYWYRQTLGQGPEFLTYFQNEAQLEKSRLLSDRFSAERPKGSFSTLEIQRTEQGDSAMYLCASSTRQGPYNEQFFGPGTRLTVL.